Shown below are 5 T cell receptor beta chains from a single sample sequenced in a study of spatial heterogeneity in lung cancer. The time point is: blood at routine non-recurrence follow-up after resection. Tumor, nontumor lung or frozen PBMC supplied whole RNA, sequenced without sorting. MiXCR, run by TCRdb on the 5' RACE reads, gives a single entry per CDR3 protein. This table holds about 120,000 distinct CDR3 sequences, 12% found once. The material was PBMCs, obtained at follow-up. The receptors shown here come from a male donor with early-stage non-small cell lung cancer.

The genes are TRBV25-1 and TRBJ1-2, with 8 positions matching TRBD1. The CDR3 totals 13 residues. Germline-derived CDR1 and CDR2 are MGHDK and SYGVNS. Trimming took 5 bases from V and 6 from J; bases not matched to a gene: 5. CDR3 in DNA: TGTGCCAGCAGTTGGGACAGGAGAAATGGCTACACCTTC. It translates to CASSWDRRNGYTF.

This clonotype was detected only a few times. The chain links TRBV5-1 to TRBJ1-1; D uncertain. The CDR3 has 14 residues. The germline V and J ends were trimmed by 0 bases and 5 bases, with 11 bases remaining between them. Looked up from germline, CDR1 is SGHRS and CDR2 is YFSETQ. DNA for the CDR3: TGCGCCAGCAGCTTGGAGGGAGTACGGACTGAAGCTTTCTTT. Translation gives CASSLEGVRTEAFF.

The V and J genes are TRBV2 and TRBJ1-2; D gene ambiguous. The CDR3 length is 13 residues. CDR1 is SNHLY, CDR2 FYNNEI, per germline. Trimming left V 4 bases short and J 8 bases short, with 14 bases between. DNA for the CDR3: TGTGCCAGCAGTGCCCCCGGACGAGGAGGCTACACCTTC. Translation gives CASSAPGRGGYTF.

This clonotype has just a few counts. The rearrangement joins TRBV20-1 to TRBJ1-5; D unresolved. The V end lost 4 bases, the J end lost 0 bases, and 13 bases lay between the germline ends. The CDR3 length is 15 residues. Germline V lookup: CDR1 DFQATT, CDR2 SNEGSKA (reference sequence). The CDR3 sequence is CSATPEDYSNQPQHF. The CDR3 coding sequence is TGCAGTGCTACGCCCGAAGATTATAGCAATCAGCCCCAGCATTTT.

This chain joins TRBV20-1 and TRBJ2-2; D not certain. The CDR3 has 15 amino acids. Trimming removed 5 bases at V and 0 bases at J, with 13 bases between. Germline V gene lookup returns CDR1 DFQATT and CDR2 SNEGSKA (reference sequence). This CDR3 reads CSASKGTPNTGELFF. DNA for the CDR3: TGCAGTGCTTCGAAGGGCACCCCGAACACCGGGGAGCTGTTTTTT.